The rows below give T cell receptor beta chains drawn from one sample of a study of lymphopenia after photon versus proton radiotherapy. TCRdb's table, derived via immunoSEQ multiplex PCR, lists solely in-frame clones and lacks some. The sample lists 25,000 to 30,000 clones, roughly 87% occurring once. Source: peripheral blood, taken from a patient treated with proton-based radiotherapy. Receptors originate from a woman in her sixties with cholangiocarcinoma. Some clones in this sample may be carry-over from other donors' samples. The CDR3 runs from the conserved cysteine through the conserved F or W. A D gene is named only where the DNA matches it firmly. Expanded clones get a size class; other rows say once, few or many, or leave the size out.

TGTGCCTGGAGTGTCGGTTCACCCCTCCACTTT,CAWSVGSPLHF,TRBJ1-6,.,11,TRBV30,few
TGTGCCAGCCAGCAAGATCAGGACACTGAAGCTTTCTTT,CASQQDQDTEAFF,TRBJ1-1,.,13,TRBV18,few
TGTGCCAGCAGCCGATCCGGCTACACCTTC,CASSRSGYTF,TRBJ1-2,.,10,TRBV6-1,once
TGCAGCGCACAGGGGGCAGGGGACATTCAGTACTTC,CSAQGAGDIQYF,TRBJ2-4,TRBD1,12,TRBV29-1,.
TGTGCCAGCAGTTACTCCACTACTAATAGGGGTGAGCAGTTCTTC,CASSYSTTNRGEQFF,TRBJ2-1,.,15,TRBV6-5,.
TGTGCCAGCAGTGCTTACACCGGGACAGGGGCCTACGAGCAGTACTTC,CASSAYTGTGAYEQYF,TRBJ2-7,TRBD1,16,TRBV6-1,few
TGTGCCAGCAGTTTGCAGGCCTCCTACGAGCAGTACTTC,CASSLQASYEQYF,TRBJ2-7,.,13,TRBV27,.
TGTGCCAGCAGCGGGCCAGGTGGGGGTTGGGAGACCCAGTACTTC,CASSGPGGGWETQYF,TRBJ2-5,.,15,TRBV9,.
TGCGCCAGCAGCTTGGGGACTAGCGGGGGGTTATCAGATACGCAGTATTTT,CASSLGTSGGLSDTQYF,TRBJ2-3,TRBD2,17,TRBV5-1,.
TGCGCCAGCGGACAATTAACAGGGGGCTACGAGCAGTACTTC,CASGQLTGGYEQYF,TRBJ2-7,TRBD1,14,TRBV5-1,.
TGCGCCAGCAGTCAATCGTGGACAGTTTCGACCCGAGGGAGCGAGCAGTACTTC,CASSQSWTVSTRGSEQYF,TRBJ2-7,.,18,TRBV23-1,.
TGTGCCAGCAGCGTAGTAATGTCCCCTAGCACAGATACGCAGTATTTT,CASSVVMSPSTDTQYF,TRBJ2-3,.,16,TRBV9,.
TGTGCCAGCAGCTCGCAAAGCGGGGGCGCCTTATTTTACGAGCAGTACTTC,CASSSQSGGALFYEQYF,TRBJ2-7,TRBD2,17,TRBV7-2,.
TGTGCCAGCAGTCTCGACAGGGTCAATCAGCCCCAGCATTTT,CASSLDRVNQPQHF,TRBJ1-5,TRBD1,14,TRBV6-5,.
TGTGCCAGCAGTCCAATTCCGGGACAGGGGTCCCAAGATACGCAGTATTTT,CASSPIPGQGSQDTQYF,TRBJ2-3,TRBD1,17,TRBV2,.
TGTGCCTGGAGTGTGTACGGTCAAGAGACCCAGTACTTC,CAWSVYGQETQYF,TRBJ2-5,.,13,TRBV30,.
TGTGCCAGCAGCTCTAGGACCGGCGGGGATACGCAGTATTTT,CASSSRTGGDTQYF,TRBJ2-3,.,14,TRBV7-2,.
TGTGCCAGTCGACCCGGGGGAGACACCGGGGAGCTGTTTTTT,CASRPGGDTGELFF,TRBJ2-2,.,14,TRBV19,.
TGTGCCAGTAGTATAGACAGGGGGACCGAGACCCAGTACTTC,CASSIDRGTETQYF,TRBJ2-5,TRBD1,14,TRBV19,.
TGTGCCTGGAGTCCCGGGACTGTCACAGATACGCAGTATTTT,CAWSPGTVTDTQYF,TRBJ2-3,.,14,TRBV30,.
TGTGCCTGGAGGATATGGGGGCGTGAGCAGTTCTTC,CAWRIWGREQFF,TRBJ2-1,.,12,TRBV30,.
TGTGCCAGCAGCTTAGGCCACACAGGGACTGAAGCTTTCTTT,CASSLGHTGTEAFF,TRBJ1-1,.,14,TRBV11-3,.
TGCAGTGCAAGGGACTACGAGCAGTACTTC,CSARDYEQYF,TRBJ2-7,.,10,TRBV20-1,.
TGTGCCAGCAGCTTAGATGCGGGACGGAACACTGAAGCTTTCTTT,CASSLDAGRNTEAFF,TRBJ1-1,.,15,TRBV7-8,.
TGCGCCAGCAGCTCTAGCGGGACAACAGGGAATGAGCAGTTCTTC,CASSSSGTTGNEQFF,TRBJ2-1,TRBD2,15,TRBV5-1,.